This entry lists 26 T cell receptor beta chains sequenced from one sample in a study of blood T cell repertoires in COVID-19. Here immunoSEQ multiplex PCR was the method, and the copy in TCRdb shows in-frame clones only, minus some. The table has around 130,000 clones, about 87% seen once; the top ten hold under 3%. The source material was peripheral blood. The receptors were gathered from a human donor with COVID-19, enrolled during active disease. The donor label of this sample is uncertain.

This chain connects TRBV4-2 to TRBJ2-2; 9 bases align to TRBD1. J was trimmed by 4 bases and V by 6 bases; bases with no gene match: 18. Germline values: CDR1 LGHNA, CDR2 YNFKEQ. CDR3 length: 19 amino acids. CDR3 residues: CASSLATRTGGRGTGELFF. The CDR3, as DNA: TGTGCCAGCAGTCTAGCCACCAGAACAGGGGGCCGAGGCACCGGGGAGCTGTTTTTT.

The chain recombines TRBV19 with TRBJ2-4; D might be TRBD1 (5 bases). Germline-derived CDR1 and CDR2 are LNHDA and SQIVND (reference sequence). This CDR3 is 18 amino acids long. V was clipped by 7 bases and J by 0 bases, with 22 bases between them. CDR3 nucleotide sequence: TGTGCCAGTACCTCAGGTGGGGCGAGACCCCTAGCCAAAAACATTCAGTACTTC. This codes for CASTSGGARPLAKNIQYF.

The gene calls are TRBV7-3 and TRBJ1-1, with TRBD1 matching over 8 bases. Looked up from germline, CDR1 is SGHTA and CDR2 is FQGTGA. V lost 2 bases to trimming and J lost 7 bases; unmatched junction nucleotides: 6. The length of the CDR3 is 14 residues. CDR3 DNA sequence: TGTGCCAGCAGCTTAGATCCAGGGGGCTATGAAGCTTTCTTT. Protein product: CASSLDPGGYEAFF.

Concerning this clone itself: The DNA is omitted, as the CDR3 cannot be located on it reliably, and the CDR3 follows TCRdb's listing. The J gene is TRBJ1-5, the V gene TRBV19; the listed D gene, TRBD1, was not tested against the DNA. The V gene's germline CDR1 is LNHDA and CDR2 SQIVND (reference sequence). The CDR3 is 16 amino acids long, termini counted. CDR3 protein: CASSSLDNSVSQPQHF.

The genes are TRBV2 and TRBJ1-3; maybe TRBD1 (5 bases). Germline V lookup: CDR1 SNHLY, CDR2 FYNNEI. Trimming stripped 6 bases from V and 4 bases from J, with 13 bases between. This CDR3 is 14 amino acids long. The CDR3 region is CASRGRGSGNTIYF. The CDR3 nucleotides are TGTGCCAGCAGGGGTCGGGGGTCCGGAAACACCATATATTTT.

The chain carries TRBV5-1 and TRBJ2-7; 8 bases are shared with TRBD1. In germline, CDR1 is SGHRS, CDR2 YFSETQ. The CDR3 has 14 residues. Unmatched junction bases numbered 4, after V lost 2 bases and J lost 3 bases. DNA of the CDR3: TGCGCCAGCAGCTTATCCGGGACAGGCTACGAGCAGTACTTC. It yields the protein CASSLSGTGYEQYF.

J is TRBJ2-7 and V is TRBV10-3; 9 nucleotides match TRBD1. V was pared by 6 bases and J by 1 base, with 7 bases of the junction left unmatched. Germline CDR1 is ENHRY and CDR2 is SYGVKD. This CDR3 region has 15 residues. The CDR3 DNA reads TGTGCCATCAGCTCTTCCGGGACAGGGTCCTACGAGCAGTACTTC. It translates to CAISSSGTGSYEQYF.

V and J are TRBV24-1 and TRBJ1-6; D is undetermined. The CDR3 totals 15 residues. Germline V lookup: CDR1 KGHDR, CDR2 SFDVKD. The V end lost 9 bases, the J end lost 0 bases, and 11 bases lay between the germline ends. CDR3 coding DNA: TGTGCCACCGCTGAACACAGCTCCTATAATTCACCCCTCCACTTT. This gives the protein CATAEHSSYNSPLHF.

CDR3 nucleotide sequence: TGTGCCAGCCCCGGGACTAGGGGTCCCCAAGAGACCCAGTACTTC. Encoded protein: CASPGTRGPQETQYF. The V call is TRBV6-5, the J call TRBJ2-5, with 8 bases that match TRBD2. Germline CDR1 MNHEY, CDR2 SVGAGI. V was clipped by 8 bases and J by 1 base; unmatched bases: 9. The CDR3 runs 15 residues.

This chain links TRBV21-1 with TRBJ2-2; the table's D call, TRBD1, has no DNA check behind it. TRBV21-1 is marked as a pseudogene. The CDR3 extends over 15 amino acids. CDR3 sequence (DNA): TGTGCCAGCAGCAACAGGGGAACGAACACCGGGGAGCTGTTTTTT. Its protein product is CASSNRGTNTGELFF.

The chain is built from TRBV6-2 or TRBV6-3 and TRBJ2-1; TRBD2 aligns across 7 bases. Germline V gene sequence: CDR1 MNHEY, CDR2 SVGEGT. Unmatched junction bases numbered 15, after V lost 3 bases and J lost 4 bases. The CDR3 sequence is 18 residues long. The CDR3 bases are TGTGCCAGCAGTTATGAGTCGGCGGGGGTCCCGTTATACAATGAGCAGTTCTTC. Translation: CASSYESAGVPLYNEQFF.

The rearrangement joins TRBV28 to TRBJ1-2; D perhaps matches TRBD1 (5 bases). Germline V lookup: CDR1 MDHEN, CDR2 SYDVKM. This CDR3 spans 16 amino acids. The ends were cut back, 5 bases at V and 0 bases at J, with 16 bases in the middle. This CDR3 is CASSGTHGRANYGYTF. The CDR3 bases are TGTGCCAGCAGTGGGACGCACGGGAGAGCTAACTATGGCTACACCTTC.

The rearrangement joins TRBV7-2 to TRBJ2-5; 9 bases map to TRBD1. The CDR3 has 14 amino acids. The junction had 7 bases not matched to a gene; V was cut back by 4 bases and J by 7 bases. Germline CDR1 and CDR2: SGHTA and FQGNSA. The CDR3 loop reads CASSSRTGATTQYF. DNA for the CDR3: TGTGCCAGCAGCTCCCGGACAGGGGCTACGACCCAGTACTTC.

The chain couples TRBV19 to TRBJ1-5; TRBD1 agrees at 9 bases. The length of the CDR3 is 15 residues. Trimming at V came to 4 bases and at J to 6 bases, leaving 7 bases not matched to a gene. CDR1 LNHDA and CDR2 SQIVND come from the germline V gene (reference sequence). CDR3 loop: CASSTGQGGAQPQHF. CDR3 DNA: TGTGCCAGTAGTACGGGACAGGGAGGAGCTCAGCCCCAGCATTTT.

The chain combines TRBV28 with TRBJ2-2; D is possibly TRBD2 (5 bases). The CDR3 loop spans 15 amino acids. V was cut by 6 bases and J by 8 bases, with 19 bases left in between. Germline V CDR1 and CDR2: MDHEN, SYDVKM. The CDR3 bases are TGTGCCAGCAGGGCAGAATACACGAGGGTGGGGGAGCTGTTTTTT. It is translated as CASRAEYTRVGELFF.

The chain has TRBV5-3 and TRBJ2-5, with TRBD2 identical over 10 bases. TRBV5-3 is designated an ORF whose function remains uncertain. This CDR3 comprises 16 residues. J was trimmed by 5 bases and V by 0 bases; bases with no gene match: 7. CDR3 loop: CARSLETSGLGETQYF. The CDR3 nucleotides read TGTGCCAGAAGCTTGGAGACTAGCGGGTTAGGTGAGACCCAGTACTTC.

This chain connects TRBV5-5 to TRBJ1-4, with 8 bases that match TRBD1. V shed 1 base and J 10 bases; nucleotides not matched to a gene: 12. This CDR3 spans 16 amino acids. The germline V gene encodes CDR1 SGHKS and CDR2 YYEKEE (reference sequence). The CDR3 spells CASSLPQPGTGGKLFF. The CDR3 bases are TGTGCCAGCAGCTTGCCTCAACCCGGGACAGGAGGAAAACTGTTTTTT. The full variable domain, with the rest looked up from reference TRBV5-5 and TRBJ1-4, is DAGVTQSPTHLIKTRGQQVTLRCSPISGHKSVSWYQQVLGQGPQFIFQYYEKEERGRGNFPDRFSARQFPNYSSELNVNALLLGDSALYLCASSLPQPGTGGKLFFGSGTQLSVL.

This chain connects TRBV23-1 to TRBJ2-2; D remains unclear. TRBV23-1 is an ORF; its function is uncertain. The CDR3 has 15 residues. V lost 8 bases and J 1 base, leaving 14 bases between the germline ends. CDR3 DNA sequence: TGCGCCAGCCCTTTTTTCAGGCGGAACACCGGGGAGCTGTTTTTT. Amino acid sequence: CASPFFRRNTGELFF.

The genes are TRBV7-9 and TRBJ1-3, with unresolved D. The V gene's germline CDR1 is SEHNR and CDR2 FQNEAQ (reference sequence). Trimming removed 1 base at V and 0 bases at J, with 16 bases between. The CDR3 contains 18 residues. The DNA for the CDR3 is TGTGCCAGCAGCTTAGTTGCTTCTACTGGGCACTCTGGAAACACCATATATTTT. Residues: CASSLVASTGHSGNTIYF. Looking up the rest from reference TRBV7-9 and TRBJ1-3 gives the full variable domain: DTGVSQNPRHKITKRGQNVTFRCDPISEHNRLYWYRQTLGQGPEFLTYFQNEAQLEKSRLLSDRFSAERPKGSFSTLEIQRTEQGDSAMYLCASSLVASTGHSGNTIYFGEGSWLTVV.

This sequence joins TRBV19 and TRBJ1-3; no clear D gene. The CDR3 loop spans 15 amino acids. Trimming took off 5 bases at V and 0 bases at J, with 11 bases between the two ends. Germline CDR1 and CDR2: LNHDA and SQIVND (reference sequence). CDR3 protein: CASSPAGYSGNTIYF. The CDR3 DNA follows: TGTGCCAGTAGTCCAGCAGGATACTCTGGAAACACCATATATTTT.

This chain uses TRBV27 with TRBJ2-5, with D maybe TRBD1 (6 bases). V shed 0 bases and J shed 5 bases, with 16 bases lying between them. Germline V gives CDR1 MNHEY, CDR2 SMNVEV (reference sequence). The CDR3 length is 16 residues. The CDR3 coding sequence is TGTGCCAGCAGTTTATCGAATGCAGGGGAGTGGGAGACCCAGTACTTC. Its protein is CASSLSNAGEWETQYF.

This rearrangement joins TRBV5-1 to TRBJ2-7, with 12 bases aligning to TRBD1. The CDR3 has 16 residues. With V trimmed by 0 bases and J by 5 bases, 6 bases remained unmatched. From germline, CDR1 is SGHRS and CDR2 YFSETQ. CDR3 residues: CASSLAGTGGENEQYF. As DNA, the CDR3 is TGCGCCAGCAGCTTGGCCGGGACAGGGGGCGAGAACGAGCAGTACTTC.

The rearrangement joins TRBV4-1 to TRBJ2-7; TRBD2 matches at 9 bases. Per germline, CDR1 MGHRA and CDR2 YSYEKL. V was pared by 4 bases and J by 6 bases, with 4 bases of the junction left unmatched. The CDR3 is 13 amino acids. The chain's CDR3 is CASSRSGGTEQYF. The DNA for the CDR3 is TGCGCCAGCAGCCGTAGCGGGGGCACCGAGCAGTACTTC.

The chain has TRBV6-6 and TRBJ1-5, with 7 bases aligning to TRBD1. Trimming removed 5 bases from V and 7 bases from J; junction bases left unmatched: 11. This CDR3 has 15 amino acids. Germline CDR1 MNHNY, CDR2 SVGAGI (reference sequence). CDR3 protein: CASSRADRVQQPQHF. The CDR3 DNA sequence: TGTGCCAGCAGTCGTGCCGACAGGGTACAACAGCCCCAGCATTTT.

Only one count was recorded for this clone. The chain has TRBV6-5 and TRBJ1-2; D is undetermined. Germline V CDR1 and CDR2: MNHEY, SVGAGI. V was clipped by 7 bases and J by 4 bases, with 19 bases between them. The CDR3 sequence is 15 residues long. This chain's CDR3 is CASNRLIPPVYGYTF. The CDR3 DNA sequence: TGTGCCAGCAACCGTCTAATCCCTCCCGTCTATGGCTACACCTTC.

J is TRBJ1-1 and V is TRBV19; no definite D call. Trimming pared 5 bases from V and 5 bases from J, leaving 9 bases between. Germline V CDR1 and CDR2: LNHDA, SQIVND (reference sequence). CDR3 length: 12 residues. CDR3 residues: CASSFGKTEAFF. CDR3 DNA: TGTGCCAGTAGTTTCGGGAAGACTGAAGCTTTCTTT. The complete variable domain, with remaining parts taken from reference TRBV19 and TRBJ1-1, reads DGGITQSPKYLFRKEGQNVTLSCEQNLNHDAMYWYRQDPGQGLRLIYYSQIVNDFQKGDIAEGYSVSREKKESFPLTVTSAQKNPTAFYLCASSFGKTEAFFGQGTRLTVV.